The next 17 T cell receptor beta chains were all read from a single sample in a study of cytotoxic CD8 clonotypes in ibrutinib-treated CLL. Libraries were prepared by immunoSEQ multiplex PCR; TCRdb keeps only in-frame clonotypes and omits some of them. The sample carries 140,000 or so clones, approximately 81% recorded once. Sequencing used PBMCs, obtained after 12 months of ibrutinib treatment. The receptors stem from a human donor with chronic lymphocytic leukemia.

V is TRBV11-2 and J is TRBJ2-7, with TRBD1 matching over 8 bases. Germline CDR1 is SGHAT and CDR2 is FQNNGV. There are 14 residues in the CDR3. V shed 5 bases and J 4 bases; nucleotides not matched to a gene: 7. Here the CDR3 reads CASSPARTGYEQYF. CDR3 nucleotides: TGTGCCAGCAGCCCGGCCCGGACAGGGTACGAGCAGTACTTC.

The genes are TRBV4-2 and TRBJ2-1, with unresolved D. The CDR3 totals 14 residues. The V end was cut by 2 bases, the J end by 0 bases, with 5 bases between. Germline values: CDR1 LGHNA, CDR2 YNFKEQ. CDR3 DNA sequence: TGTGCCAGCAGCCAATATGACTCCTACAATGAGCAGTTCTTC. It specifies CASSQYDSYNEQFF.

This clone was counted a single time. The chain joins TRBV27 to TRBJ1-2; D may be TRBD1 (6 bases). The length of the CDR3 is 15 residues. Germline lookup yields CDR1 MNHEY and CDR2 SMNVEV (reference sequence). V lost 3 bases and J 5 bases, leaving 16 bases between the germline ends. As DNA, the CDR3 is TGTGCCAGCAGTTTCCTTTCAACAGGGTTATATGGCTACACCTTC. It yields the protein CASSFLSTGLYGYTF.

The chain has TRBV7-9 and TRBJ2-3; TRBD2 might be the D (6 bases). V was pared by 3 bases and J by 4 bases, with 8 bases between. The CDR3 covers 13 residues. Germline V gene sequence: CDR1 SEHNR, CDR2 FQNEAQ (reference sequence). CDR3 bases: TGTGCCAGCAGCTTCGGGAGCGCAGATACGCAGTATTTT. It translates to CASSFGSADTQYF.

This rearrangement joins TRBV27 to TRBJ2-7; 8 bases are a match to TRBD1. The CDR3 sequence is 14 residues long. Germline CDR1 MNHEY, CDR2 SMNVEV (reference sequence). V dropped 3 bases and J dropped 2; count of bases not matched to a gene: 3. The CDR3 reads CASSLGTGAYEQYF. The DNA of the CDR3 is TGTGCCAGCAGTTTGGGGACAGGAGCCTACGAGCAGTACTTC.

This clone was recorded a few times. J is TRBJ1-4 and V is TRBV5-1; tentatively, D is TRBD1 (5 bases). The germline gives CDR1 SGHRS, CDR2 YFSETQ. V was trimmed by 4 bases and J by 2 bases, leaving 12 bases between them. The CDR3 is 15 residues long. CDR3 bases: TGCGCCAGCAGCCCCGTCAAGGGGACTAATGAAAAACTGTTTTTT. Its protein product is CASSPVKGTNEKLFF.

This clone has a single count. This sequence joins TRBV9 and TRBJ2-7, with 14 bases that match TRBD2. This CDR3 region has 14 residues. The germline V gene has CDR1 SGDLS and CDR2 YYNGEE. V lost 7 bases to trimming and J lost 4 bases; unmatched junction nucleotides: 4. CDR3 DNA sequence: TGTGCCAGCCCCGGGACTAGCGGGAGTTACGAGCAGTACTTC. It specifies CASPGTSGSYEQYF.

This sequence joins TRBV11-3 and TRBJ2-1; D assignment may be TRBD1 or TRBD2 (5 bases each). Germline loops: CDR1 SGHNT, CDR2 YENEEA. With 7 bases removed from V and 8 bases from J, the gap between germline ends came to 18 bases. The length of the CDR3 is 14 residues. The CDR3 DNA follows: TGTGCCAGCAACAACCCGCGGGTAGGGGATGAGCAGTTCTTC. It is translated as CASNNPRVGDEQFF.

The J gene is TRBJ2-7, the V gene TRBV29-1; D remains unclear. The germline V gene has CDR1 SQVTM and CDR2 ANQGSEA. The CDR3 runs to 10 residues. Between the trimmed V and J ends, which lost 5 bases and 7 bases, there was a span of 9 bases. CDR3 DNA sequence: TGCAGCGTTCAGTCGGGTGAGCAGTACTTC. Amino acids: CSVQSGEQYF.

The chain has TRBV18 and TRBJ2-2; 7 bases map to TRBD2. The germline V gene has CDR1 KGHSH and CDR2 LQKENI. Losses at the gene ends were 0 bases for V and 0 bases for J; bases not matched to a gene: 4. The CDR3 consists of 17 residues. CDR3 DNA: TGTGCCAGCTCACCACCCTATAGCGGGTCGAACACCGGGGAGCTGTTTTTT. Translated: CASSPPYSGSNTGELFF. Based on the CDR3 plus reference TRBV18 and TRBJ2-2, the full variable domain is NAGVMQNPRHLVRRRGQEARLRCSPMKGHSHVYWYRQLPEEGLKFMVYLQKENIIDESGMPKERFSAEFPKEGPSILRIQQVVRGDSAAYFCASSPPYSGSNTGELFFGEGSRLTVL.

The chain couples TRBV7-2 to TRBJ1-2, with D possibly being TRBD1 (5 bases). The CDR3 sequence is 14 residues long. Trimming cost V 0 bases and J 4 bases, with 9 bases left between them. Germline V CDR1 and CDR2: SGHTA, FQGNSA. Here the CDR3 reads CASSLAGTAYGYTF. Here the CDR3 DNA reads TGTGCCAGCAGCTTAGCCGGGACTGCCTATGGCTACACCTTC.

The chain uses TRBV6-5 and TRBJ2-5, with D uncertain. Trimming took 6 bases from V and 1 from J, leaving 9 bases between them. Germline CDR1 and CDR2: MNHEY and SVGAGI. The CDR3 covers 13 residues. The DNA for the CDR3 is TGTGCCAGCAGCTCGGGTTCCCAAGAGACCCAGTACTTC. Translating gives CASSSGSQETQYF.

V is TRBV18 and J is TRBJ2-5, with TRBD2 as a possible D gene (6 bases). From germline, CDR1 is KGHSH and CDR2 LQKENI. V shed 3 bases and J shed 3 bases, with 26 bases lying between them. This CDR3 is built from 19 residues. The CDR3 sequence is CASSPLKVRAGSQKETQYF. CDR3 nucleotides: TGTGCCAGCTCACCCCTCAAGGTGAGGGCGGGGAGCCAGAAAGAGACCCAGTACTTC.

The CDR3 nucleotides read TGTGCCAGCAGCTTGACTAGCGGGAGGTACACAGATACGCAGTATTTT. This codes for CASSLTSGRYTDTQYF. The chain couples TRBV11-2 to TRBJ2-3; 13 nucleotides agree with TRBD2. The CDR3 runs to 16 residues. Germline values: CDR1 SGHAT, CDR2 FQNNGV. J was trimmed by 2 bases and V by 3 bases; bases with no gene match: 2. The complete variable domain, with remaining parts taken from reference TRBV11-2 and TRBJ2-3, reads EAGVAQSPRYKIIEKRQSVAFWCNPISGHATLYWYQQILGQGPKLLIQFQNNGVVDDSQLPKDRFSAERLKGVDSTLKIQPAKLEDSAVYLCASSLTSGRYTDTQYFGPGTRLTVL.

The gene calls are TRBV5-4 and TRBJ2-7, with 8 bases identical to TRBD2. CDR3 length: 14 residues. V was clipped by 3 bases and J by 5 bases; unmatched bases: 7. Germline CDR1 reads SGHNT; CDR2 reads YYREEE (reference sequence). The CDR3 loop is CASSSGTRVDEQYF. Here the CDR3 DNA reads TGTGCCAGCAGCTCGGGGACTAGGGTCGACGAGCAGTACTTC.

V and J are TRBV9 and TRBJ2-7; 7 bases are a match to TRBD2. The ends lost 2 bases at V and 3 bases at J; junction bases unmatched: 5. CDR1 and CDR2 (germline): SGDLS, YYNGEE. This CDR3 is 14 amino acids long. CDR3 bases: TGTGCCAGCAGCGTCCGGGACTACGACTACGAGCAGTACTTC. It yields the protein CASSVRDYDYEQYF.

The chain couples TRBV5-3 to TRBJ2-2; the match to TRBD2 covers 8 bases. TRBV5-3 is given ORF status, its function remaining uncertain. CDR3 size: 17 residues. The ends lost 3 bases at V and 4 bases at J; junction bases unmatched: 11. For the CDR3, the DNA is TGTGCCAGAAGCTGCGGTGGAGGCGGGAGGAGCACCGGGGAGCTGTTTTTT. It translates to CARSCGGGGRSTGELFF.